This T cell receptor (beta chain) was profiled in a study of OX40 agonist ivuxolimab in advanced cancers. Study results and limitations: By week 6 at 0.1 to 3.0 mg/kg, blood CD4+ and CD8+ T cells had expanded clonally.

Measured with immunoSEQ multiplex PCR; TCRdb has only the in-frame clones, and not every one. The sample includes some 74,000 clones, around 86% of them seen just once. This CDR3 has 14 residues. The V gene's germline CDR1 is LGHNA and CDR2 YSLEER. The junction had 1 base not matched to a gene; V was cut back by 3 bases and J by 1 base. Note on this clone: The antigen remains unidentified.

The clonotype comes from an adult with an advanced solid tumor such as melanoma, head and neck, liver or kidney cancer. This chain joins TRBV4-3 and TRBJ2-5; 8 bases match TRBD2. The specimen was CD4+ or CD8+ T cells sorted from blood, collected in a trial of the OX40 agonist ivuxolimab. The DNA of the CDR3 is TGCGCCAGCAGCCAGAGCGGGAGCCAAGAGACCCAGTACTTC. It translates to CASSQSGSQETQYF.